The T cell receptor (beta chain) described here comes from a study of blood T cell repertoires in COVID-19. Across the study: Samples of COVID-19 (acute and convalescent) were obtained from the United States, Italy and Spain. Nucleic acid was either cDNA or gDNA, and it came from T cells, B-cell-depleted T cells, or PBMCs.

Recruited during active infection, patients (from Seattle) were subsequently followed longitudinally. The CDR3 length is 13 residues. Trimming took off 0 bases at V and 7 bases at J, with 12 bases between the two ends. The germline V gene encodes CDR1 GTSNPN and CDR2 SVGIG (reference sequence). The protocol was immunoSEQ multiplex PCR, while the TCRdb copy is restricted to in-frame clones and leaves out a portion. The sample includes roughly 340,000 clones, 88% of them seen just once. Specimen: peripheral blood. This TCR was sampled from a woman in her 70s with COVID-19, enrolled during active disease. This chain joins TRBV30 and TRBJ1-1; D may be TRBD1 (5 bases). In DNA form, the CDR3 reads TGTGCCTGGAGTGTAATGGGGCGGGGTGAAGCTTTCTTT. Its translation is CAWSVMGRGEAFF. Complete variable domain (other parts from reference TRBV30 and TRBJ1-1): SQTIHQWPATLVQPVGSPLSLECTVEGTSNPNLYWYRQAAGRGLQLLFYSVGIGQISSEVPQNLSASRPQDRQFILSSKKLLLSDSGFYLCAWSVMGRGEAFFGQGTRLTVV.